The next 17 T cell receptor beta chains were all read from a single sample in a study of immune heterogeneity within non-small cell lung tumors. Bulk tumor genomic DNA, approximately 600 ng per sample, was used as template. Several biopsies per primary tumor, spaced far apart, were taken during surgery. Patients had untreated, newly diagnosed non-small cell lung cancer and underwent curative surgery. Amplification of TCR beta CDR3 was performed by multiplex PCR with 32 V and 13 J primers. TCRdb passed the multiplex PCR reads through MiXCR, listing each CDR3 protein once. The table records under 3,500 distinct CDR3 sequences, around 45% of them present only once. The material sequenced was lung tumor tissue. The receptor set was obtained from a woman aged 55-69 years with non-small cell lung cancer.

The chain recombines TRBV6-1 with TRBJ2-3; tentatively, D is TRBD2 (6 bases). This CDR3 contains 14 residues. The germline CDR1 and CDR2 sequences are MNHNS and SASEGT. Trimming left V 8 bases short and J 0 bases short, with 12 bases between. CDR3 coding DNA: TGTGCCAGCTTAGCGGTTACTAGCACAGATACGCAGTATTTT. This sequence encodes CASLAVTSTDTQYF.

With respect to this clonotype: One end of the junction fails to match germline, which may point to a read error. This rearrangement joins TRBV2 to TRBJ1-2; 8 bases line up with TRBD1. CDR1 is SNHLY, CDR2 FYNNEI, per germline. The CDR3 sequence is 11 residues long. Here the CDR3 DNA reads TGTGCCAGCAGTAGGGACAGGTTAACCTTCTTT. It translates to CASSRDRLTFF.

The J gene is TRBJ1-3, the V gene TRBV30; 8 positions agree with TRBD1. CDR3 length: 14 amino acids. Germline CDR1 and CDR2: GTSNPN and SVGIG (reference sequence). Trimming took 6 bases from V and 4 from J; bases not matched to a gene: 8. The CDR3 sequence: CACQDRVVGNTIYF. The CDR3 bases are TGTGCCTGTCAGGACAGGGTGGTGGGAAACACCATATATTTT.

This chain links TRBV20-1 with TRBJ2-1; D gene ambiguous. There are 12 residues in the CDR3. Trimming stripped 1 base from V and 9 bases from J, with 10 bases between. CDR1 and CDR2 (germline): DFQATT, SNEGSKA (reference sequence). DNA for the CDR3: TGCAGTGCTAGAGGGCCGCTGAGTGAGCAGTTCTTC. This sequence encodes CSARGPLSEQFF.

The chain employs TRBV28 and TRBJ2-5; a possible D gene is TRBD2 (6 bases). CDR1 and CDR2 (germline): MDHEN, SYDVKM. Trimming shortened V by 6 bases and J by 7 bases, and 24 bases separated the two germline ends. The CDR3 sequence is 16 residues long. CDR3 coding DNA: TGTGCCAGCAGGCCCCGAATTAGCGGTATTAGGGGGACCCAGTACTTC. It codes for CASRPRISGIRGTQYF.

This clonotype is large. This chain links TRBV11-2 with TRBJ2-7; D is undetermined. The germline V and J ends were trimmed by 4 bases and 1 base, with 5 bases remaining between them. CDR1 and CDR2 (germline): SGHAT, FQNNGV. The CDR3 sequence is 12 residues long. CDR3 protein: CASSSLSYEQYF. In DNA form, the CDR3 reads TGTGCCAGCAGCTCTTTGTCCTACGAGCAGTACTTC.

CDR3 nucleotides: TGTGCCAGTAGTATTGGGACAGAGAGTTATGGCTACACCTTC. Protein: CASSIGTESYGYTF. V usage is TRBV19 and J usage is TRBJ1-2; 7 nucleotides align to TRBD1. The CDR3 length is 14 residues. With 3 bases clipped from V and 5 bases from J, the junction kept 6 bases outside the gene matches. Germline V CDR1 and CDR2: LNHDA, SQIVND (reference sequence).

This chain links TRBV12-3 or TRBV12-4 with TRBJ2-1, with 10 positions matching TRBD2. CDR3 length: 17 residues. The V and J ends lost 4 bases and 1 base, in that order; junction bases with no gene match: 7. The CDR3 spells CASSSIVAGGSYNEQFF. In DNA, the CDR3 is TGTGCCAGCAGTTCAATAGTAGCGGGAGGATCCTACAATGAGCAGTTCTTC.

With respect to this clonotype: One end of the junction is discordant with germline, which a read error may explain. For the CDR3, the DNA is TGCAGTGCCCCGGGAAAAGCTAACTATGGCGACACCTTC. Its protein product is CSAPGKANYGDTF. V is TRBV20-1 and J is TRBJ1-2; D not resolved. The CDR3 spans 13 residues. The V gene's germline CDR1 is DFQATT and CDR2 SNEGSKA (reference sequence).

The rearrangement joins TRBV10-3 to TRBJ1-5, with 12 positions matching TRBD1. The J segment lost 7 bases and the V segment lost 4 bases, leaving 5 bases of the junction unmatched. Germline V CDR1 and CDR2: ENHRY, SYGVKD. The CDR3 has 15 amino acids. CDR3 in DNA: TGTGCCATCAGTGGGGGACAGGGGGCAGGGCAGCCCCAGCATTTT. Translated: CAISGGQGAGQPQHF.

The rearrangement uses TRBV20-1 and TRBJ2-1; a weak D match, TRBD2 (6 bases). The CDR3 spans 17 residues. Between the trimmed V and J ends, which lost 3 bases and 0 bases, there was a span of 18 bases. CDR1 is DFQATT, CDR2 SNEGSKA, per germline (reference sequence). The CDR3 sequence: CSASVTSTISSYNEQFF. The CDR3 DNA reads TGCAGTGCTAGCGTAACTAGCACCATTAGCTCCTACAATGAGCAGTTCTTC.

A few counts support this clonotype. The CDR3 nucleotides are TGCGCCAGCAGCTGGGGACAGCGGACTAGCGGACGCAATGAGCAGTTCTTC. Its protein is CASSWGQRTSGRNEQFF. The chain carries TRBV5-1 and TRBJ2-1; 10 bases line up with TRBD2. Germline V gene sequence: CDR1 SGHRS, CDR2 YFSETQ. This CDR3 spans 17 amino acids. J lost 6 bases, V lost 3 bases, and 12 bases had no gene match.

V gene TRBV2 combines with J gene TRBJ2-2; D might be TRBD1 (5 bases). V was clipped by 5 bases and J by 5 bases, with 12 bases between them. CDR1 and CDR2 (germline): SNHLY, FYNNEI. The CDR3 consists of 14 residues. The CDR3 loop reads CASSSPDSTGELFF. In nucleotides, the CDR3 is TGTGCCAGCAGTTCTCCCGACAGTACCGGGGAGCTGTTTTTT.

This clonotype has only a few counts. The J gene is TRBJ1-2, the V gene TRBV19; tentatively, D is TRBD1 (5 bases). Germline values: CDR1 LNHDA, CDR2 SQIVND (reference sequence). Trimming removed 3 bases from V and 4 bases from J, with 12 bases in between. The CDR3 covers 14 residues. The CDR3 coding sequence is TGTGCCAGTAGTATGGATAGGGGCCTCTATGGCTACACCTTC. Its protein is CASSMDRGLYGYTF.

The CDR3 region is CAWSVGLPAAYGYTF. Written as DNA, the CDR3 is TGTGCCTGGAGTGTAGGCCTCCCTGCGGCCTATGGCTACACCTTC. The chain is built from TRBV30 and TRBJ1-2; no reliable D call. Trimming removed 0 bases at V and 4 bases at J, with 15 bases between. CDR1 is GTSNPN and CDR2 is SVGIG in the germline V gene (reference sequence). This CDR3 region has 15 residues.

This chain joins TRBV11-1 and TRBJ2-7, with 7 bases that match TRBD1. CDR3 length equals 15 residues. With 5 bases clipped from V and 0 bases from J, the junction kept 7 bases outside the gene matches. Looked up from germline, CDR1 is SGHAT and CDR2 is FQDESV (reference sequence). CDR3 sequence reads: CASSLQGSSSYEQYF. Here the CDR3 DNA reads TGTGCCAGCAGCCTACAGGGGTCTAGCTCCTACGAGCAGTACTTC.

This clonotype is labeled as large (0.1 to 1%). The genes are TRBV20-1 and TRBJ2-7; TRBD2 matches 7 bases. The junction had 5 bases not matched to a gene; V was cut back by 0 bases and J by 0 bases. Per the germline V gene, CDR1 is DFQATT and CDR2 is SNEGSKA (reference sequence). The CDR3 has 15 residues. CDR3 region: CSAREGGPSSYEQYF. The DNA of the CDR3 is TGCAGTGCTAGAGAGGGAGGGCCCAGCTCCTACGAGCAGTACTTC.